This entry features one T cell receptor beta chain sequence. The table lists this clone with a count of one. The target of this receptor is not known. Within one base of it there is no much larger clone, and no base qualities were kept. Taken from cysteine to phenylalanine, the CDR3 has 19 residues. CDR3 DNA only is kept here, 57 bases in frame from base 1. The germline V gene (reference sequence) provides CDR1 MNHEY and CDR2 SMNVEV. V sheds 4 bases and J sheds 2 bases, leaving 25 bases between their ends. The sample belongs to a study of blood T cell repertoires in COVID-19 (dated by TCRdb to between 2020 and 2021). Some background on the complete study: Samples from collaborators originated in the United States, Italy and Spain and spanned both the acute and convalescent phases of COVID-19. Samples were obtained from the ongoing ImmuneRACE study (first 160 participants) and from 1,254 subjects provided by 6 global collaborators. The material from the prospective study consisted of cDNA or gDNA derived from T cells, B-cell-depleted T cells, or PBMCs. The repertoires were released in a freely available public database meant as a resource for research on the immune response to SARS-CoV-2. Where available, HLA class I and class II types were obtained from metadata supplied by the sample provider rather than from assay-based typing. Subjects who had been exposed to COVID-19, were actively infected with it, or had recovered from it provided the deeply sampled blood TCRbeta repertoires that made up the dataset. Nearly every sample came with metadata listing a de-identified subject ID, COVID-19 status, age in years and sex. Study-wide conclusions, independent of this receptor: The quantity of clinical and demographic metadata differed by source and by participant and was supplied without curation.

Participants in the prospective study were enrolled through a virtual design, were aged about 18 to 100 years, and lived in approximately 25 United States geographic areas. In the prospective study, cohorts were assigned on the basis of participant-reported clinical history obtained from a screening survey and a study questionnaire. Recovered participants in ImmuneRACE Cohort 3 were defined by two consecutive negative NP/OP PCR tests, clearance by a healthcare professional, or resolution of symptoms. Each participant in the prospective study had whole blood, serum and a nasopharyngeal or oropharyngeal swab collected by mobile phlebotomists. Over a roughly 2-month period, participants in the prospective study had the option of providing additional blood draws and questionnaires. Blood samples from the prospective study were shipped frozen or at room temperature prior to DNA extraction. TCRbeta CDR3 regions were amplified from genomic DNA by means of the immunoSEQ Assay, a bias-controlled multiplex PCR. On the study's bioinformatics: The number of nucleated cells in each sample was estimated by amplification of reference gene primers within the assay. To quantify the absolute abundance of each unique TCRbeta CDR3 rearrangement, sequence reads were collapsed and filtered. For each sample, productive Simpson clonality was calculated as the square root of Simpson's diversity index across productive rearrangements. TCRdb provides this immuneACCESS table in a form limited to in-frame rearrangements. Some clones are lacking; in checked studies, under half of them reflect an unresolved V gene, and why the rest are absent is not known. Clone size and the V and J calls come from that table; the DNA yielded D and trimming. This sample is represented by about 480,000 clones; 88% of them were singletons. Less than 2% of the sample goes to the ten largest clones.

Input material: PBMCs or T cells enriched from blood (not recorded which). The sequence was obtained from a woman aged 40-49 years who had recovered from COVID-19. The chain employs TRBV27 and TRBJ2-3; the D gene is possibly TRBD1, with 6 bases matching. The CDR3 protein: CASSSVGQGVRLFTDTQYF. The nucleotides are TGTGCCAGCAGTTCTGTGGGACAAGGGGTCCGTCTCTTCACAGATACGCAGTATTTT.